This T cell receptor (beta chain) was found in a study of siplizumab effects on memory and regulatory T cells. Study-wide points: Just a small share of alloreactive clones was traced back to unstimulated subsets.

This CDR3 spans 14 amino acids. V was trimmed by 2 bases and J by 4 bases, leaving 13 bases between them. Germline CDR1 reads SGHNT; CDR2 reads YYREEE (reference sequence). On this clone itself: Antigen specificity is unknown.

Clones were sequenced by immunoSEQ multiplex PCR, and TCRdb holds only the in-frame ones, with some missing. The table includes 99,000 or so clones, just under 95% detected once. This chain connects TRBV5-4 to TRBJ2-7; D gene unclear. Sequencing was done on a sample of non-Treg CD4+ T cells sorted from blood. The receptor comes from a human donor in good health. The CDR3 region is CASSFAQPPYEQYF. CDR3 sequence (DNA): TGTGCCAGCAGCTTTGCCCAGCCCCCTTACGAGCAGTACTTC.